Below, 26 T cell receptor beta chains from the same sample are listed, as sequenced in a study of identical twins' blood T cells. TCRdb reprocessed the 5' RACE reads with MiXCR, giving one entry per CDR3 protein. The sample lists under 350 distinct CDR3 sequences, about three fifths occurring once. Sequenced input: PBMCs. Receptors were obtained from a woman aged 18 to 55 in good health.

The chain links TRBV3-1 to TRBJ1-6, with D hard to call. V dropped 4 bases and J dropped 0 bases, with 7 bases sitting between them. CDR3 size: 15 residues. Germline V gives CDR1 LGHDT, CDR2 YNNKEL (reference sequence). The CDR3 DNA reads TGTGCCAGCAGCCGTGCGAGCTCCTATAATTCACCCCTCCACTTT. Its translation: CASSRASSYNSPLHF.

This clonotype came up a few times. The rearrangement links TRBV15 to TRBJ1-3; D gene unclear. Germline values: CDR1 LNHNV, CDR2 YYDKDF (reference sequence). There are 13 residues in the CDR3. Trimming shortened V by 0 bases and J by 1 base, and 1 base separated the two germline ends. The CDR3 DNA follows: TGTGCCACCAGCAGAGAATCTGGAAACACCATATATTTT. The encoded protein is CATSRESGNTIYF.

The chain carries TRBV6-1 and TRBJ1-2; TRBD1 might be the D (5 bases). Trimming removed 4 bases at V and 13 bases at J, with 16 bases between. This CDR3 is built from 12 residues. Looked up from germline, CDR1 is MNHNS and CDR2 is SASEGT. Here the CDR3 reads CASSVSRVYCTF. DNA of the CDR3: TGTGCCAGCAGTGTATCCAGGGTGTATTGCACCTTC.

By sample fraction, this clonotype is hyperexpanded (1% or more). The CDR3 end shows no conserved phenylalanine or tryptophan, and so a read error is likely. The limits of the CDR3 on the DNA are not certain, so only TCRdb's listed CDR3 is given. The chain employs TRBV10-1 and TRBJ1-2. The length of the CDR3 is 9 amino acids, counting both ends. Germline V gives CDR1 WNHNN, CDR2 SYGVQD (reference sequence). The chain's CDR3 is CASSESLRP.

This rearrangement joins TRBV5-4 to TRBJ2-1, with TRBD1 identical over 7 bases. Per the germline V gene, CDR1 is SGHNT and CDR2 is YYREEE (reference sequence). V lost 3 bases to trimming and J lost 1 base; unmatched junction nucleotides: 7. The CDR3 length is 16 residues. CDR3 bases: TGTGCCAGCAGCTGGCCAGGGGGTCGATCCTACAATGAGCAGTTCTTC. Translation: CASSWPGGRSYNEQFF.

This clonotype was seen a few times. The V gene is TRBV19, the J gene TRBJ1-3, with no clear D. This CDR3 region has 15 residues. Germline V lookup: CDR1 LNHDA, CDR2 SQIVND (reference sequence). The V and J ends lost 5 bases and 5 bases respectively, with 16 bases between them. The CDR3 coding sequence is TGTGCCAGTAGTCCTTCGATCTTCAGTCGAAACACCATATATTTT. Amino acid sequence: CASSPSIFSRNTIYF.

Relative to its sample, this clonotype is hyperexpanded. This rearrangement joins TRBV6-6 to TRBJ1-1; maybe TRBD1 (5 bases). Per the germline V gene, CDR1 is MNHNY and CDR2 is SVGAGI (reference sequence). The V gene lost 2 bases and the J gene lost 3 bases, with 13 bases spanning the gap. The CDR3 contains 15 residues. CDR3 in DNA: TGTGCCAGCAGTTACCTGGGACCGGACGACACTGAAGCTTTCTTT. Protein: CASSYLGPDDTEAFF.

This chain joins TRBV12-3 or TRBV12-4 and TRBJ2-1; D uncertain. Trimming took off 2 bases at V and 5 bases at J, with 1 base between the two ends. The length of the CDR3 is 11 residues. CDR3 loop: CASSLNNEQFF. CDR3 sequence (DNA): TGTGCCAGCAGTTTAAACAATGAGCAGTTCTTC.

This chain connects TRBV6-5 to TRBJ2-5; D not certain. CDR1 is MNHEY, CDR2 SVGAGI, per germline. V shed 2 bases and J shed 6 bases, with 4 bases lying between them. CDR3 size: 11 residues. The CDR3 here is CASSYGQTQYF. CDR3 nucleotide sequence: TGTGCCAGCAGTTACGGGCAGACCCAGTACTTC.

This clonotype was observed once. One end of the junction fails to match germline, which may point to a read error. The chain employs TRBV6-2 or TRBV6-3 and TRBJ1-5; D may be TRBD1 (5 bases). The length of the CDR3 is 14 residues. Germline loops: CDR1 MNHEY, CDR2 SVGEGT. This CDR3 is CTSSPRTLNQPQHF. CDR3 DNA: TGTACCAGCAGTCCCAGGACACTCAATCAGCCCCAGCATTTT.

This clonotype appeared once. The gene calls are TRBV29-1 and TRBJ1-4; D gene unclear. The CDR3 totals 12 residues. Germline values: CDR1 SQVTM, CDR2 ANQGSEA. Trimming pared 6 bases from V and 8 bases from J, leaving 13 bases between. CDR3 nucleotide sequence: TGCAGCGTCCTCACCGAGACAGAAAAACTGTTTTTT. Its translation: CSVLTETEKLFF. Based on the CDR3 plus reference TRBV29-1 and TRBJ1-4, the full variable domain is SAVISQKPSRDICQRGTSLTIQCQVDSQVTMMFWYRQQPGQSLTLIATANQGSEATYESGFVIDKFPISRPNLTFSTLTVSNMSPEDSSIYLCSVLTETEKLFFGSGTQLSVL.

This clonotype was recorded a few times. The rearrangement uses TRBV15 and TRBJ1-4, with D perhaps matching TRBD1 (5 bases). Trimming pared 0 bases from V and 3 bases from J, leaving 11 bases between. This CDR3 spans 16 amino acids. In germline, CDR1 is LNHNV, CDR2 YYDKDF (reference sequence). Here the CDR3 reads CATSRDKGQANEKLFF. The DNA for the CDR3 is TGTGCCACCAGCAGAGATAAGGGGCAGGCTAATGAAAAACTGTTTTTT.

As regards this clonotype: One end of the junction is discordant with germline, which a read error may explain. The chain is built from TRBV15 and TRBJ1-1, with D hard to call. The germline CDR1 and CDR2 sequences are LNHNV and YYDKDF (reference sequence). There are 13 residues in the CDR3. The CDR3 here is CAASWTGNTEAFF. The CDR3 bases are TGTGCCGCCAGCTGGACTGGGAACACTGAAGCTTTCTTT.

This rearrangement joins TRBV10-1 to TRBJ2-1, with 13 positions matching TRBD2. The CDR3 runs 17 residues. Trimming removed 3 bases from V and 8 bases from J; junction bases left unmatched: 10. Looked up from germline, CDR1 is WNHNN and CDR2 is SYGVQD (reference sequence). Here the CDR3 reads CASSDHGLAGDAHEQFF. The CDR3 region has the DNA TGCGCCAGCAGTGATCACGGACTAGCGGGAGATGCACATGAGCAGTTCTTC.

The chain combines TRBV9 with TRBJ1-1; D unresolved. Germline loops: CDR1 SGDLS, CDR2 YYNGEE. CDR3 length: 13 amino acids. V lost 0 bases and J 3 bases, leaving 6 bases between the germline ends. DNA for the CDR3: TGTGCCAGCAGCGTAGCTGGATACACTGAAGCTTTCTTT. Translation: CASSVAGYTEAFF.

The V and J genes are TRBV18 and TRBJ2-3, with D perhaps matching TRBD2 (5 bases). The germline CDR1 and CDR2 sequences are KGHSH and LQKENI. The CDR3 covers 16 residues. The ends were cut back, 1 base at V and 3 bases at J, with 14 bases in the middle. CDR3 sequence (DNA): TGTGCCAGCTCACCACTGACTAACCCTCTTACAGATACGCAGTATTTT. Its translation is CASSPLTNPLTDTQYF.

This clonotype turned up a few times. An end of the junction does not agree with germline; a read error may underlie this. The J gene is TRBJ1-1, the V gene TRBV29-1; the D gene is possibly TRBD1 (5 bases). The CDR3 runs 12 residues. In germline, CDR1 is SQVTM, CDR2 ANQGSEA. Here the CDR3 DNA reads TGCAGCGTTGACAAGACGGGGACTGAGGCTTTCTTT. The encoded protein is CSVDKTGTEAFF.

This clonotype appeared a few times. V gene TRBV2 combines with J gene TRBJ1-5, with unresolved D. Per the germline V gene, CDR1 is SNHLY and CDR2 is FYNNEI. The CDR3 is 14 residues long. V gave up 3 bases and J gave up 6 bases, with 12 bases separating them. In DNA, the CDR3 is TGTGCCAGCAGTGAGGGTTGGGGAAGTCAGCCCCAGCATTTT. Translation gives CASSEGWGSQPQHF.

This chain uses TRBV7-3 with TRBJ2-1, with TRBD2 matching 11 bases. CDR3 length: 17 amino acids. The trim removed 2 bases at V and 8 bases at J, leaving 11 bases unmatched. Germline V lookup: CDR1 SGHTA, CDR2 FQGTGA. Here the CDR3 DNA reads TGTGCCAGCAGCTTAGTTAGCGGGAGGGCCTTGACCCATGAGCAGTTCTTC. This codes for CASSLVSGRALTHEQFF.

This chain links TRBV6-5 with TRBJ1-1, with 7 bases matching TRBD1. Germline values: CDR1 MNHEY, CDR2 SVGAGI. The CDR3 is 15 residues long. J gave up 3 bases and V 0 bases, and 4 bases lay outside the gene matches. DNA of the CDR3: TGTGCCAGCAGTTACTCCCGCAGGGGGGACACTGAAGCTTTCTTT. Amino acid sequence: CASSYSRRGDTEAFF.

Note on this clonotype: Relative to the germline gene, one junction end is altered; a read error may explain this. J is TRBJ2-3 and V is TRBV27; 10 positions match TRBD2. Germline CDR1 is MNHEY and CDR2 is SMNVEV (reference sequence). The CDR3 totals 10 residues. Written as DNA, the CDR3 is TGTGCCGGAAAAGCGGGGGGGCAGAGTTTT. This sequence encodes CAGKAGGQSF.

The chain's CDR3 is CASSLQLTGELFF. The CDR3 region has the DNA TGTGCCAGCAGCTTGCAACTAACCGGGGAGCTGTTTTTT. This chain connects TRBV5-4 to TRBJ2-2; unclear D gene. CDR1 and CDR2 from the germline V gene are SGHNT and YYREEE (reference sequence). CDR3 length equals 13 residues. Trimming pared 1 base from V and 5 bases from J, leaving 6 bases between. Full variable domain (missing parts from reference TRBV5-4 and TRBJ2-2): ETGVTQSPTHLIKTRGQQVTLRCSSQSGHNTVSWYQQALGQGPQFIFQYYREEENGRGNFPPRFSGLQFPNYSSELNVNALELDDSALYLCASSLQLTGELFFGEGSRLTVL.

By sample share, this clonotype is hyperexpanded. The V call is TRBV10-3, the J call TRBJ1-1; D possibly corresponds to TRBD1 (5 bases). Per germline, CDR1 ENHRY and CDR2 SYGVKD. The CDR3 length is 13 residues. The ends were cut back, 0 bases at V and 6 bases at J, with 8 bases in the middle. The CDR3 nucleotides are TGTGCCATCAGTGAGTCCCGGGACGCTGAAGCTTTCTTT. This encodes CAISESRDAEAFF.

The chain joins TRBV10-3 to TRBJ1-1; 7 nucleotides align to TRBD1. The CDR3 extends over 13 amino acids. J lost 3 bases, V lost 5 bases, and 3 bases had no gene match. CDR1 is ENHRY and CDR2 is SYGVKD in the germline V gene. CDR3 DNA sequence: TGTGCCATCAGTACTACAGGGGACACTGAAGCTTTCTTT. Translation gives CAISTTGDTEAFF.

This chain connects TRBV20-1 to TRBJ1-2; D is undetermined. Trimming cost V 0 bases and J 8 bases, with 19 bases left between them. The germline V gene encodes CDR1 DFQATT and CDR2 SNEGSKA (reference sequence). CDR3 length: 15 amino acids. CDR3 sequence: CSARDLRGLEWGYTF. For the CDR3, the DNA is TGCAGTGCTAGAGATCTTCGGGGTCTTGAGTGGGGCTACACCTTC.

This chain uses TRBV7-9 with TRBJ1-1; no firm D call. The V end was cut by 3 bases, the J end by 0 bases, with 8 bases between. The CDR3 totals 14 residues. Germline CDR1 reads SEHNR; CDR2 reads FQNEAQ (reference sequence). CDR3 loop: CASSFRVMNTEAFF. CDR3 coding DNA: TGTGCCAGCAGCTTTCGGGTTATGAACACTGAAGCTTTCTTT. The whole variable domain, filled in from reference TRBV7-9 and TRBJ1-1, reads DTGVSQNPRHKITKRGQNVTFRCDPISEHNRLYWYRQTLGQGPEFLTYFQNEAQLEKSRLLSDRFSAERPKGSFSTLEIQRTEQGDSAMYLCASSFRVMNTEAFFGQGTRLTVV.